This TCR beta chain appears in the sequencing data of a study of cytomegalovirus exposure and HLA in healthy donors. PCR involved 60 Vbeta and 13 Jbeta primers. Produced via immunoSEQ multiplex PCR; TCRdb's table is partial and in-frame only. The data show 180,000 or so clones, 70% to 90% seen once. Germline V gene data show CDR1 as MNHNY and CDR2 as SVGAGI (reference sequence). CDR3 length equals 15 residues. V shed 6 bases, J shed 2 bases, and the junction held 10 bases outside the gene matches. General study points: Some segments of the V type, notably TRBV6-2 and TRBV6-3, were excluded as indistinguishable.

This clone occurred a few times. The target antigen is unknown. The TCR comes from a young man in good health and CMV-seropositive. V usage is TRBV6-6 and J usage is TRBJ2-7, with 7 bases lining up with TRBD1. The sequencing input was PBMCs. The CDR3 DNA follows: TGTGCCAGCAGCCTGACAGGGCGAGGTCCCTACGAGCAGTACTTC. It translates to CASSLTGRGPYEQYF.